One sample yielded the 10 T cell receptor beta chains listed below, sequenced in a study of T cell changes during pregnancy in multiple sclerosis. Only in-frame clones appear in the TCRdb table, and some are missing; sequencing was by immunoSEQ multiplex PCR. The table has about 100,000 clones, approximately 90% seen once. Here the sequenced sample was peripheral blood, taken after pregnancy. The origin of the receptors is a female donor with multiple sclerosis, enrolled in a pregnancy study.

The rearrangement links TRBV21-1 to TRBJ2-7; the listed D gene, TRBD1, was not tested against the DNA. TRBV21-1 is deemed a pseudogene. The CDR3 sequence is 11 residues long. Here the CDR3 reads CASSPFYEQYF. As DNA, the CDR3 is TGTGCCAGCAGCCCATTTTACGAGCAGTACTTC.

The gene calls are TRBV25-1 and TRBJ2-2; 7 positions match TRBD1. Germline loops: CDR1 MGHDK, CDR2 SYGVNS. This CDR3 contains 14 residues. Trimming cost V 6 bases and J 1 base; bases outside gene matches: 2. The CDR3 DNA follows: TGTGCCAGCAGGCGGACAGGGAACACCGGGGAGCTGTTTTTT. Amino acids: CASRRTGNTGELFF.

The CDR3 coding sequence is TGTGCCAGCAGCTTGGACACGGACAGGGGGCGCGACGAGCAGTACTTC. Its translation: CASSLDTDRGRDEQYF. This chain uses TRBV11-3 with TRBJ2-7, with 11 bases identical to TRBD1. The V segment lost 3 bases and the J segment 5 bases; nucleotides outside the gene matches: 9. CDR1 is SGHNT, CDR2 YENEEA, per germline. CDR3 length: 16 amino acids.

This chain links TRBV27 with TRBJ1-5, with D perhaps matching TRBD1 (6 bases). CDR3 length: 15 amino acids. The V gene lost 5 bases and the J gene lost 0 bases, with 11 bases spanning the gap. Per the germline V gene, CDR1 is MNHEY and CDR2 is SMNVEV (reference sequence). The CDR3 nucleotides read TGTGCCAGCAGTCCACAGGGATATAGCAATCAGCCCCAGCATTTT. Its protein product is CASSPQGYSNQPQHF.

The chain couples TRBV15 to TRBJ2-1; TRBD2 agrees at 10 bases. This CDR3 has 18 amino acids. The germline V gene encodes CDR1 LNHNV and CDR2 YYDKDF (reference sequence). Trimming took 1 base from V and 6 from J; bases not matched to a gene: 12. The CDR3 is CATSRGEASGSTGNEQFF. CDR3 coding DNA: TGTGCCACCAGCAGAGGGGAGGCTAGCGGGAGTACCGGCAATGAGCAGTTCTTC.

The J gene is TRBJ2-7, the V gene TRBV28, with D perhaps TRBD1 (6 bases). Germline CDR1 is MDHEN and CDR2 is SYDVKM. This CDR3 has 13 amino acids. V lost 3 bases and J lost 5, with 11 bases in between. CDR3 protein: CASSFRGSDEQYF. Written as DNA, the CDR3 is TGTGCCAGCAGTTTTAGGGGGTCGGACGAGCAGTACTTC.

This clone was recorded once. The chain recombines TRBV6-5 with TRBJ2-7, with D tentatively TRBD1 (5 bases). The CDR3 is 14 amino acids. Trimming pared 8 bases from V and 2 bases from J, leaving 16 bases between. CDR1 is MNHEY and CDR2 is SVGAGI in the germline V gene. In DNA form, the CDR3 reads TGTGCCAGCTCAGCAGGGTTCAACACCTACGAGCAGTACTTC. This codes for CASSAGFNTYEQYF.

The chain has TRBV11-3 and TRBJ1-3; the D gene is possibly TRBD1 (5 bases). In germline, CDR1 is SGHNT, CDR2 YENEEA. Trimming removed 7 bases at V and 3 bases at J, with 19 bases between. The CDR3 contains 16 residues. CDR3 protein: CASTRGGGGGGNTIYF. The CDR3 nucleotides read TGTGCCAGCACCCGAGGAGGCGGGGGAGGTGGAAACACCATATATTTT.

V gene TRBV5-1 combines with J gene TRBJ2-7; 13 bases align to TRBD2. V gave up 5 bases and J gave up 2 bases; unmatched junction bases: 4. The CDR3 is 15 residues long. Germline-derived CDR1 and CDR2 are SGHRS and YFSETQ. DNA of the CDR3: TGCGCCAGCAGAACGACTAGCGGGAGGACCTACGAGCAGTACTTC. Residues: CASRTTSGRTYEQYF.

The chain recombines TRBV27 with TRBJ2-2; 7 positions agree with TRBD2. J lost 7 bases, V lost 5 bases, and 16 bases had no gene match. Germline lookup yields CDR1 MNHEY and CDR2 SMNVEV (reference sequence). The CDR3 has 17 amino acids. The CDR3 sequence: CASSIPRQRGQGGELFF. The CDR3 DNA is TGTGCCAGCAGTATACCACGACAGCGGGGCCAGGGCGGGGAGCTGTTTTTT.